The 6 T cell receptor beta chains presented below share a single source sample, sequenced in a study of CD8+CD57+ T cells in acquired aplastic anemia. Genomic DNA constituted the template upon which TCR beta VDJ and CDR3 profiling was performed. TCRdb reanalysed the reads using MiXCR and keeps one entry per CDR3 protein. The sample records fewer than 200,000 distinct CDR3 sequences, 63% being singletons. The sample was sorted CD4+, CD8+, or CD8+CD57+ T cells (not recorded which) from PBMCs. Receptor source: a human donor in good health.

The chain recombines TRBV29-1 with TRBJ2-7; D not certain. V shed 5 bases and J shed 0 bases, with 5 bases lying between them. CDR3 length: 11 amino acids. Germline loops: CDR1 SQVTM, CDR2 ANQGSEA. For the CDR3, the DNA is TGCAGCGTTACCAGCTCCTACGAGCAGTACTTC. Translation gives CSVTSSYEQYF.

This clonotype was seen a few times. The chain has TRBV5-1 and TRBJ1-3; D not certain. Trimming stripped 1 base from V and 1 base from J, with 9 bases between. The CDR3 length is 15 residues. Per germline, CDR1 SGHRS and CDR2 YFSETQ. The CDR3 bases are TGCGCCAGCAGCTTGTGGGCAGGATCTGGAAACACCATATATTTT. This translates into CASSLWAGSGNTIYF.

This clonotype was detected many times. The chain links TRBV9 to TRBJ2-2; 8 bases are shared with TRBD2. In germline, CDR1 is SGDLS, CDR2 YYNGEE. V lost 4 bases and J lost 0; bases outside the gene matches: 5. CDR3 length: 16 amino acids. In DNA form, the CDR3 reads TGTGCCAGCAGCACCAGCGGGAGTCCGAACACCGGGGAGCTGTTTTTT. Protein: CASSTSGSPNTGELFF.

The rearrangement joins TRBV19 to TRBJ2-7, with TRBD1 matching 8 bases. The CDR3 spans 13 residues. The germline CDR1 and CDR2 sequences are LNHDA and SQIVND (reference sequence). Trimming at V came to 9 bases and at J to 3 bases, leaving 7 bases not matched to a gene. In nucleotides, the CDR3 is TGTGCCAGAAAACACGGACAGGGCTACGAGCAGTACTTC. Amino acid sequence: CARKHGQGYEQYF.

The CDR3 is CASSHATTENYGYTF. The CDR3 DNA reads TGTGCCAGCAGCCACGCAACTACAGAGAACTATGGCTACACCTTC. This chain connects TRBV7-2 to TRBJ1-2; D not certain. The germline V and J ends were trimmed by 5 bases and 2 bases, with 15 bases remaining between them. The CDR3 is 15 amino acids. Germline CDR1 SGHTA, CDR2 FQGNSA.

This rearrangement joins TRBV24-1 to TRBJ2-7; tentatively, D is TRBD1 (6 bases). The CDR3 is 15 amino acids. The V gene's germline CDR1 is KGHDR and CDR2 SFDVKD. Trimming stripped 7 bases from V and 3 bases from J, with 18 bases between. CDR3 in amino acids: CATSLRDTLLYEQYF. The CDR3 DNA sequence: TGTGCCACCAGCCTCCGGGACACCCTCCTCTACGAGCAGTACTTC.